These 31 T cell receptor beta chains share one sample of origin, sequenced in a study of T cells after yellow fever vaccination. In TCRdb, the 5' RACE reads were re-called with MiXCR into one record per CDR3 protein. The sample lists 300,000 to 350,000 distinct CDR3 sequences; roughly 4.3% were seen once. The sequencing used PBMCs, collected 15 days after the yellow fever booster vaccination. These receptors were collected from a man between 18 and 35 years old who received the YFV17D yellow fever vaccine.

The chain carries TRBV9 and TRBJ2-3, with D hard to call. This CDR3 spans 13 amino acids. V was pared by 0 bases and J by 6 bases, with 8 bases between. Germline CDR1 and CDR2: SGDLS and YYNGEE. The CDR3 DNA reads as TGTGCCAGCAGCGTAGAGGTACGGGATACGCAGTATTTT. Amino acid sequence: CASSVEVRDTQYF.

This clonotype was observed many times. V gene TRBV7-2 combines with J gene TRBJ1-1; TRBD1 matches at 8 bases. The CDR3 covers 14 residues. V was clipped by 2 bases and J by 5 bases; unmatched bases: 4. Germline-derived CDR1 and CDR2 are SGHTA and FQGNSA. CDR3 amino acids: CASSLRTGPTEAFF. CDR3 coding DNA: TGTGCCAGCAGCTTAAGGACAGGGCCGACTGAAGCTTTCTTT.

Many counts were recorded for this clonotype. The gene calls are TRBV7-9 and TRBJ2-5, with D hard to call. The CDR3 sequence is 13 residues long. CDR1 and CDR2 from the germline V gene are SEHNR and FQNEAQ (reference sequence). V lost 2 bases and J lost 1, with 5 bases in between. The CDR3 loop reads CASSLLLQETQYF. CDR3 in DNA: TGTGCCAGCAGCTTACTCCTCCAAGAGACCCAGTACTTC.

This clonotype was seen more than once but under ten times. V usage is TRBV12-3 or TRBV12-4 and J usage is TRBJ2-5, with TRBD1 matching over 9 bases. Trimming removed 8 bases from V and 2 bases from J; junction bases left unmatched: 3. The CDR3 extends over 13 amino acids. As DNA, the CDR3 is TGTGCCAGCTACGGACAGGGGCAAGAGACCCAGTACTTC. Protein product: CASYGQGQETQYF.

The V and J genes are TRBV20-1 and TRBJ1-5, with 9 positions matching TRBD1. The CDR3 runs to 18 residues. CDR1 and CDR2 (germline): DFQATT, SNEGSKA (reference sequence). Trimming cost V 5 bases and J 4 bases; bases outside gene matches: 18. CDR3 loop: CSALAPGQGFSFNQPQHF. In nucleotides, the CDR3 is TGCAGTGCTCTAGCCCCGGGACAGGGCTTCTCCTTTAATCAGCCCCAGCATTTT.

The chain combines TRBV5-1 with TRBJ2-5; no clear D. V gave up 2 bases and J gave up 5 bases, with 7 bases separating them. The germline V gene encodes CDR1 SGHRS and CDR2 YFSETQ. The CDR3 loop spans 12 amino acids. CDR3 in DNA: TGCGCCAGCAGCTTCGGTTGGGAGACCCAGTACTTC. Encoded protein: CASSFGWETQYF.

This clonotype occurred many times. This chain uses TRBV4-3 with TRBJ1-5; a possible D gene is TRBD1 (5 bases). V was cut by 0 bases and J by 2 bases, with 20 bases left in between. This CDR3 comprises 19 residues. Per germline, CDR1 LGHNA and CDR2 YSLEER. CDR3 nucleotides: TGCGCCAGCAGCCAAGATCTGTCCAGGGCGTTTGCGGGCAATCAGCCCCAGCATTTT. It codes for CASSQDLSRAFAGNQPQHF.

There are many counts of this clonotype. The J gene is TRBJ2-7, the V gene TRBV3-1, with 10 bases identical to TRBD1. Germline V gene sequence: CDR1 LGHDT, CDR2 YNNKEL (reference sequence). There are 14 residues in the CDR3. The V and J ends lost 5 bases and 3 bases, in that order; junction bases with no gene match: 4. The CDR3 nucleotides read TGTGCCAGCAGCGCTTGGACAGGGGGCTACGAGCAGTACTTC. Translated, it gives CASSAWTGGYEQYF.

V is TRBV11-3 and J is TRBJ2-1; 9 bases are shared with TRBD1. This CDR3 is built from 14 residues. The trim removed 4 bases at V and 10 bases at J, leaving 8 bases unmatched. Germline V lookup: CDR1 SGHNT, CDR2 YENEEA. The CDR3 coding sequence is TGTGCCAGCAGCTCGGGACAGGGAGCAGGGGAGCAGTTCTTC. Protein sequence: CASSSGQGAGEQFF.

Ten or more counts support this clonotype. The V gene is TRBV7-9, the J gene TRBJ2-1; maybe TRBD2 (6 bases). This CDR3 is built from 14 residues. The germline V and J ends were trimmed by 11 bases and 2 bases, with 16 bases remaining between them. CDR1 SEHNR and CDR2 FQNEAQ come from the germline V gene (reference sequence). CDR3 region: CAFTLGGPYNEQFF. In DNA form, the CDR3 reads TGTGCCTTTACTCTGGGGGGTCCCTACAATGAGCAGTTCTTC.

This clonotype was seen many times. CDR3 DNA: TGTGCCAGCAGCCCCCTTAGTGCGAACACCGGGGAGCTGTTTTTT. Protein sequence: CASSPLSANTGELFF. The chain couples TRBV4-2 to TRBJ2-2; D is ambiguous. Germline V gene sequence: CDR1 LGHNA, CDR2 YNFKEQ. The CDR3 runs 15 residues. Trimming cost V 4 bases and J 0 bases, with 9 bases left between them.

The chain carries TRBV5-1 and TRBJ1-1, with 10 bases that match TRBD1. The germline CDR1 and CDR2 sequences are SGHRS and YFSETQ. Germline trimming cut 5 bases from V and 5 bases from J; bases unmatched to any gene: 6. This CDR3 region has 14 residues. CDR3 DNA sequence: TGCGCCAGCAGAGCTGACAGGGGGCTAACTGAAGCTTTCTTT. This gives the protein CASRADRGLTEAFF.

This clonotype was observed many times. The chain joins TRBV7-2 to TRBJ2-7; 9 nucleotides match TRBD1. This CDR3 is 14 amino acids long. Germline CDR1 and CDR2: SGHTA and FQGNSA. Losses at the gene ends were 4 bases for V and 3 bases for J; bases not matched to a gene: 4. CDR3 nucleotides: TGTGCCAGCAGCTCGCCGGGACAGGGCTACGAGCAGTACTTC. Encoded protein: CASSSPGQGYEQYF.

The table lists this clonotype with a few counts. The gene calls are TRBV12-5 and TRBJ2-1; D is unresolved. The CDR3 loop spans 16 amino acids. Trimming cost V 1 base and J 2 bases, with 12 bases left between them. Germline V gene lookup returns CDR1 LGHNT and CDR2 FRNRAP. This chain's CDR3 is CASGLGGIVPYNEQFF. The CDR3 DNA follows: TGTGCTAGTGGTTTGGGGGGTATAGTACCCTACAATGAGCAGTTCTTC.

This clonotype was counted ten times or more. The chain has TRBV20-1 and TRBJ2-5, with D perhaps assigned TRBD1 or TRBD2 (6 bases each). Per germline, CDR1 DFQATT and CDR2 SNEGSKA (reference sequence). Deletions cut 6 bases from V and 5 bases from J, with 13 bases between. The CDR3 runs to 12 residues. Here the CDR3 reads CSASLGGETQYF. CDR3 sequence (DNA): TGCAGTGCCTCCCTAGGGGGGGAGACCCAGTACTTC.

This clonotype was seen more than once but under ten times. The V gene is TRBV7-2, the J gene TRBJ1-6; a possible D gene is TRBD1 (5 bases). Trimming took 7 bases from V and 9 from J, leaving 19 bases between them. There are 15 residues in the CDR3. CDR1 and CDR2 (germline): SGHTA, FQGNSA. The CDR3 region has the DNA TGTGCCAGCACACCCATGGGGGGTATTGGTTCACCCCTCCACTTT. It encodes CASTPMGGIGSPLHF.

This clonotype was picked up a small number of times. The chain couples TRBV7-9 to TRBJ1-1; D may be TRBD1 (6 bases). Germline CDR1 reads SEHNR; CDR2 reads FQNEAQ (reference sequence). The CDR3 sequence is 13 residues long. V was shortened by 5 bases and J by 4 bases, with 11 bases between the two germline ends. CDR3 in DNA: TGTGCCAGCAGCATCGAGGGGGGCACTGAAGCTTTCTTT. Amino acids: CASSIEGGTEAFF.

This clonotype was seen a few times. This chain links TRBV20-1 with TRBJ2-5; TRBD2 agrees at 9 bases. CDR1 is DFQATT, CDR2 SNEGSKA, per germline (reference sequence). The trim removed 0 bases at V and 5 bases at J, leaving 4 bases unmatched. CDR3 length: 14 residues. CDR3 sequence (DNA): TGCAGTGCTAGAGATATGCGGGGGGGCGAGACCCAGTACTTC. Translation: CSARDMRGGETQYF.

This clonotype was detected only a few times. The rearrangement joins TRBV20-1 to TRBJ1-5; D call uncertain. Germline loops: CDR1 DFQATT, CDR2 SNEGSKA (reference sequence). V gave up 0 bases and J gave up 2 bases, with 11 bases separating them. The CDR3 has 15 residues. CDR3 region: CSARDAGLGNQPQHF. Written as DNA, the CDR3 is TGCAGTGCTAGAGATGCGGGGTTGGGCAATCAGCCCCAGCATTTT.

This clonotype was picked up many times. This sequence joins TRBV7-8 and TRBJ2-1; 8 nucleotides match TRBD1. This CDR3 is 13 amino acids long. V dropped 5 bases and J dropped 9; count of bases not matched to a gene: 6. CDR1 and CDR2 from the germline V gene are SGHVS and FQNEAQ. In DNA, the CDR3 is TGTGCCAGCAGCCCCCAGGGGGCTAGTGAGCAGTTCTTC. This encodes CASSPQGASEQFF.

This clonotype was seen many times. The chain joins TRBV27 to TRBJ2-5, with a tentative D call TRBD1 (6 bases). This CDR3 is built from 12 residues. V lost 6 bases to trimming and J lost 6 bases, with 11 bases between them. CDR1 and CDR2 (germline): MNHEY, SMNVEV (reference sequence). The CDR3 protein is CASSLTGKTQYF. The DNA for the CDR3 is TGTGCCAGCAGCCTAACAGGGAAGACCCAGTACTTC.

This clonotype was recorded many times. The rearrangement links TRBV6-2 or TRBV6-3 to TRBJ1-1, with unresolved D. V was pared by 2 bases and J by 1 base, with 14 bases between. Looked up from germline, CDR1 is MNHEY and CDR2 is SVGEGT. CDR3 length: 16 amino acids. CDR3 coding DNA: TGTGCCAGCAGTTACCCTAACAGAGGGCGGAACACTGAAGCTTTCTTT. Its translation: CASSYPNRGRNTEAFF.

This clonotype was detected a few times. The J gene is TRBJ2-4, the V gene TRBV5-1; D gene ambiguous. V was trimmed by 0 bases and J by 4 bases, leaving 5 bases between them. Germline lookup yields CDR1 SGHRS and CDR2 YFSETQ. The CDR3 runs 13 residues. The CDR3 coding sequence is TGCGCCAGCAGCTTGGCCCTTAAAAACATTCAGTACTTC. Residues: CASSLALKNIQYF.

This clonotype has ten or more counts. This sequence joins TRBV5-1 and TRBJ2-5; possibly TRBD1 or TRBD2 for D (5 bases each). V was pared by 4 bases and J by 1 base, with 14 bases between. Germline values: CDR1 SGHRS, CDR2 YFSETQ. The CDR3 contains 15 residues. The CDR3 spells CASSLTGAIQETQYF. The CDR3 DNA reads TGCGCCAGCAGCCTGACCGGGGCCATCCAAGAGACCCAGTACTTC.

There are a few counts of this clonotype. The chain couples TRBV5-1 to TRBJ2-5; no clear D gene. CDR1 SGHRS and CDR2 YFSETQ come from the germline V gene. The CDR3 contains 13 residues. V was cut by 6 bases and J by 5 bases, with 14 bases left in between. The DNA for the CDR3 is TGCGCCAGCACCCCCCCAGCTTTCGAGACCCAGTACTTC. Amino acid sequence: CASTPPAFETQYF.

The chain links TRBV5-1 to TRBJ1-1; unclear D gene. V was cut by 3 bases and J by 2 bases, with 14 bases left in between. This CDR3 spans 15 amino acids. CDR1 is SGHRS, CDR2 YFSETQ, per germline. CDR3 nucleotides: TGCGCCAGCAGCTCCTTTTTCGGCAGCAACACTGAAGCTTTCTTT. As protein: CASSSFFGSNTEAFF.

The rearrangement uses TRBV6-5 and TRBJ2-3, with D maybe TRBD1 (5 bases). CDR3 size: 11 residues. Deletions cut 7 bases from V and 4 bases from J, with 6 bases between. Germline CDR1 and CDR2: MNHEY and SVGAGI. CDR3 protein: CASKGADTQYF. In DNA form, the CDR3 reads TGTGCCAGCAAAGGGGCAGATACGCAGTATTTT.

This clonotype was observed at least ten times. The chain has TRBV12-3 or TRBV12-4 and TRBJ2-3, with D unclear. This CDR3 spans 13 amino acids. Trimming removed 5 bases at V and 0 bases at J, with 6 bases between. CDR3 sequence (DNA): TGTGCCAGCAGTCGCGCTAGCACAGATACGCAGTATTTT. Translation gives CASSRASTDTQYF.

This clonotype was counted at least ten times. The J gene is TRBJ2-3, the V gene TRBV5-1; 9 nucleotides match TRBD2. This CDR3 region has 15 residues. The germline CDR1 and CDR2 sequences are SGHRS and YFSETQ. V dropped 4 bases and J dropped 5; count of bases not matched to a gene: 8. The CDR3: CASSGIAGALDTQYF. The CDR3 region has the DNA TGCGCCAGCAGCGGAATAGCGGGAGCCTTAGATACGCAGTATTTT.

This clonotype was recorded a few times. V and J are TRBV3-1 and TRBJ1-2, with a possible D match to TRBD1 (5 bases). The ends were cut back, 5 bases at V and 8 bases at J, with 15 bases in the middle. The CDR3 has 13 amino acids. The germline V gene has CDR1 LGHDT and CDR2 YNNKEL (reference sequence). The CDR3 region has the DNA TGTGCCAGCAGCTTCGGATCAGGGAAAGGCTACACCTTC. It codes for CASSFGSGKGYTF.

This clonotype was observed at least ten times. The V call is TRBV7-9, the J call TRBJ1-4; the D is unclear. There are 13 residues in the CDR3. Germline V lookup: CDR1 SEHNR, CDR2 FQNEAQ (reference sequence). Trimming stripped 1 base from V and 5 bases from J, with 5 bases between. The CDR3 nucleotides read TGTGCCAGCAGCTTAGGAGTAAATGAAAAACTGTTTTTT. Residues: CASSLGVNEKLFF.